This T cell receptor (beta chain) was obtained from a study of blood T cell repertoires in COVID-19. Turning to the study itself: There were acute and convalescent COVID-19 samples, and they came from the United States, Italy and Spain. Sample material is recorded as cDNA or gDNA derived from T cells, B-cell-depleted T cells, or PBMCs.

As originally analysed: How many nucleated cells were present was estimated from reference gene primer amplification. Profiling relied on immunoSEQ multiplex PCR, and the TCRdb table lists in-frame clones only, not all of them. That table supplies the V and J calls and clone size; D and trimming were determined from the DNA. Here the sample spans 200,000 to 250,000 clones, 80% to 85% being singletons. Germline V gives CDR1 SGHRS, CDR2 YFSETQ. The CDR3 is 17 residues long. J was trimmed by 0 bases and V by 5 bases; bases with no gene match: 11. This clonotype originated in a woman under 40 who had recovered from COVID-19. Sequenced material: peripheral blood. V and J are TRBV5-1 and TRBJ2-1; 7 positions match TRBD2. The DNA of the CDR3 is TGCGCCAGCAGTAGGGGCTACACGGGAGGCTCCTACAATGAGCAGTTCTTC. This gives the protein CASSRGYTGGSYNEQFF.